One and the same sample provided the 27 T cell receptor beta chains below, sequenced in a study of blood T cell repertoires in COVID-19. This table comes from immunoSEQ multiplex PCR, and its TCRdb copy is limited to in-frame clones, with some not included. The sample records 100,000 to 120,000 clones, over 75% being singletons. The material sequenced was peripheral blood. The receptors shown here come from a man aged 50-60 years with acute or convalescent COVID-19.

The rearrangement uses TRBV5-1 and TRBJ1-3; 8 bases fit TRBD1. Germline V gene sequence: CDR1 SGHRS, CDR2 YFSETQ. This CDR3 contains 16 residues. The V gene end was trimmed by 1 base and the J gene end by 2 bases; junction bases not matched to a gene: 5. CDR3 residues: CASSLWGQVAGNTIYF. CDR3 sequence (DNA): TGCGCCAGCAGCTTGTGGGGACAGGTAGCTGGAAACACCATATATTTT.

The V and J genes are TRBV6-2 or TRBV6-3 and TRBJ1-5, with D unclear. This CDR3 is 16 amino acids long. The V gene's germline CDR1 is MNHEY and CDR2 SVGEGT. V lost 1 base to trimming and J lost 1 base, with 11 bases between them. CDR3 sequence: CASSYLHRTSNQPQHF. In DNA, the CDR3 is TGTGCCAGCAGTTACTTGCACAGAACAAGCAATCAGCCCCAGCATTTT.

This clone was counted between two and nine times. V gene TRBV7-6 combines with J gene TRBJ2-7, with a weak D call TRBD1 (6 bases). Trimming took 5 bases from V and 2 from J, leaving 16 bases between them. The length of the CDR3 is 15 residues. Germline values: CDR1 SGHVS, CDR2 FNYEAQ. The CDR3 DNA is TGTGCCAGCAGCCTCAGGACAGATAATCCCTACGAGCAGTACTTC. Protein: CASSLRTDNPYEQYF. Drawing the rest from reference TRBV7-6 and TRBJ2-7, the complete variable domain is GAGVSQSPRYKVTKRGQDVALRCDPISGHVSLYWYRQALGQGPEFLTYFNYEAQQDKSGLPNDRFSAERPEGSISTLTIQRTEQRDSAMYRCASSLRTDNPYEQYFGPGTRLTVT.

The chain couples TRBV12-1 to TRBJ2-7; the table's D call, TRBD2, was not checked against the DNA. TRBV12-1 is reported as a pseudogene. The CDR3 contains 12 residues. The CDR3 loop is CASRPNLYEQYF. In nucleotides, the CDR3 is TGTGCCAGCAGGCCCAACTTATACGAGCAGTACTTC.

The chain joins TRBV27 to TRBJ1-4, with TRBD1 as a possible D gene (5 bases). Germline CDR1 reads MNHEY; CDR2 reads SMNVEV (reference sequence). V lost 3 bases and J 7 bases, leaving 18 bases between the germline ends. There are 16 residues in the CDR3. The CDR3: CASSFGGNGFGEKLFF. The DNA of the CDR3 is TGTGCCAGCAGTTTTGGGGGGAATGGGTTTGGTGAAAAACTGTTTTTT.

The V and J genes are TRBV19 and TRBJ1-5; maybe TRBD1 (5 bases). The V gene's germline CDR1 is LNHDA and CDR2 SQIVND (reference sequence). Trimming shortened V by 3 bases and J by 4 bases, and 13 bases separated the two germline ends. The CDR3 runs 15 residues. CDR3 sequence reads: CASSMSGLGNQPQHF. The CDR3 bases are TGTGCCAGTAGTATGTCAGGGCTCGGAAATCAGCCCCAGCATTTT. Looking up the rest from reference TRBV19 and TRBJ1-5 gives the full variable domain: DGGITQSPKYLFRKEGQNVTLSCEQNLNHDAMYWYRQDPGQGLRLIYYSQIVNDFQKGDIAEGYSVSREKKESFPLTVTSAQKNPTAFYLCASSMSGLGNQPQHFGDGTRLSIL.

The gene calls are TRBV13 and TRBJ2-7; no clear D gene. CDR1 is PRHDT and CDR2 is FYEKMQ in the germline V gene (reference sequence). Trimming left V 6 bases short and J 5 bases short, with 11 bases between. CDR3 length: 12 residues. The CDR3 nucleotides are TGTGCCAGCAGAGAACGAGGCAACGAGCAGTACTTC. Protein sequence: CASRERGNEQYF.

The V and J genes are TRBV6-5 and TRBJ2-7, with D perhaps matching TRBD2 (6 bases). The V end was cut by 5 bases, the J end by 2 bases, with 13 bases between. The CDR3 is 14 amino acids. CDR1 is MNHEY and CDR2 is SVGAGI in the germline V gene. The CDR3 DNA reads TGTGCCAGCAGTCTCCGGGACTTCGCCTACGAGCAGTACTTC. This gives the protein CASSLRDFAYEQYF.

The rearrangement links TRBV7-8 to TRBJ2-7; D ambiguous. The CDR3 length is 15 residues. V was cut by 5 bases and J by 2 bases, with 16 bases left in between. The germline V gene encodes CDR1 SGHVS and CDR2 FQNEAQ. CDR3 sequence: CASSHPRDTAYEQYF. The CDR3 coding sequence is TGTGCCAGCAGCCACCCCCGTGACACAGCCTACGAGCAGTACTTC. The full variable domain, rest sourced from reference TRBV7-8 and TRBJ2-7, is GAGVSQSPRYKVAKRGQDVALRCDPISGHVSLFWYQQALGQGPEFLTYFQNEAQLDKSGLPSDRFFAERPEGSVSTLKIQRTQQEDSAVYLCASSHPRDTAYEQYFGPGTRLTVT.

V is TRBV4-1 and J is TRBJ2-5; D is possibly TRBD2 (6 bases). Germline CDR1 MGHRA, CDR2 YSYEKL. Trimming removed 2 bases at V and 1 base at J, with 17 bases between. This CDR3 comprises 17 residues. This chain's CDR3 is CASSQSAGAGGQETQYF. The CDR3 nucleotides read TGCGCCAGCAGCCAATCAGCGGGTGCCGGGGGCCAAGAGACCCAGTACTTC.

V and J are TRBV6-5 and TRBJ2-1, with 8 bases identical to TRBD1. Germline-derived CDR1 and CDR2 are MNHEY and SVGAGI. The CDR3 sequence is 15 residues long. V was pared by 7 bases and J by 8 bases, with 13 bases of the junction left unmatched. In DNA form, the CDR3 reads TGTGCCAGCAATTTCGGACAGGGAACGGTAGATGAGCAGTTCTTC. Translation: CASNFGQGTVDEQFF.

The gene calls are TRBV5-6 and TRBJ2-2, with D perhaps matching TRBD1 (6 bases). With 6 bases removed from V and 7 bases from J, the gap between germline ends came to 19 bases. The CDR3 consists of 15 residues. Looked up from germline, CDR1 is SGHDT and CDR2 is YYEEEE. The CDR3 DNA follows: TGTGCCAGCATCAGGGGCCCCCAGGGGTACGGGGAGCTGTTTTTT. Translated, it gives CASIRGPQGYGELFF.

The DNA for the CDR3 is TGTGCCAGCAGCCAAGACGGGGGGCGCGAGAACGAGCAGTACTTC. The encoded protein is CASSQDGGRENEQYF. The chain uses TRBV3-1 (or the pseudogene TRBV3-2) and TRBJ2-7, with D perhaps matching TRBD2 (7 bases). This CDR3 region has 15 residues. Germline lookup yields CDR1 LGHDT and CDR2 YNNKEL (reference sequence). Trimming took 0 bases from V and 5 from J, leaving 14 bases between them.

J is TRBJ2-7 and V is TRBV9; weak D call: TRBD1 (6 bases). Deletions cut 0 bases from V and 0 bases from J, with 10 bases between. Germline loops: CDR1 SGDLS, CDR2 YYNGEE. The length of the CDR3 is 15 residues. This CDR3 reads CASSVAGTRSYEQYF. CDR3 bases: TGTGCCAGCAGCGTAGCCGGGACACGCTCCTACGAGCAGTACTTC.

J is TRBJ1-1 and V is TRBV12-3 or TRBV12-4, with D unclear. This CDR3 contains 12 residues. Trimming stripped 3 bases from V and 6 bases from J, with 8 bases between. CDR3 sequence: CASSFASPEAFF. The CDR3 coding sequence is TGTGCCAGCAGTTTCGCCAGTCCTGAAGCTTTCTTT.

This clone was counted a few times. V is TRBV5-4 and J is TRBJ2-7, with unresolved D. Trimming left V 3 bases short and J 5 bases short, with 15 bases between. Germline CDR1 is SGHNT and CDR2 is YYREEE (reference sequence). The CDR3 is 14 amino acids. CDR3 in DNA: TGTGCCAGCAGCTCTGTCGGAGTTGGCGACGAGCAGTACTTC. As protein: CASSSVGVGDEQYF.

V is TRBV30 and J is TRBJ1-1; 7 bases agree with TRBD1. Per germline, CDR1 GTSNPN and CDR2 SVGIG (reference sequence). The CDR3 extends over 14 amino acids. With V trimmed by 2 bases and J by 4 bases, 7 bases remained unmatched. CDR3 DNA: TGTGCCTGGAGTTGGGACAGATCTTTCACTGAAGCTTTCTTT. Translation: CAWSWDRSFTEAFF.

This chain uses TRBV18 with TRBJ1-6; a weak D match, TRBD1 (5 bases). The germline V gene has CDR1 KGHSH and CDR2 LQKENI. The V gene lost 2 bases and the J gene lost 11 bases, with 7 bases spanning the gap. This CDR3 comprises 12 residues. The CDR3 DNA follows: TGTGCCAGCTCACCAAGACAGACACCCCTCCACTTT. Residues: CASSPRQTPLHF. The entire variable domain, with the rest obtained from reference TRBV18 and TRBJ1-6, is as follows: NAGVMQNPRHLVRRRGQEARLRCSPMKGHSHVYWYRQLPEEGLKFMVYLQKENIIDESGMPKERFSAEFPKEGPSILRIQQVVRGDSAAYFCASSPRQTPLHFGNGTRLTVT.

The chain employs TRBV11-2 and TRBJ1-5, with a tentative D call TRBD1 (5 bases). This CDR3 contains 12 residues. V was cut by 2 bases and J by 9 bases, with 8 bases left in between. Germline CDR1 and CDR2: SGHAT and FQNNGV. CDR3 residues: CASSLSGAPQHF. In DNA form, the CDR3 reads TGTGCCAGCAGCTTATCTGGGGCGCCCCAGCATTTT. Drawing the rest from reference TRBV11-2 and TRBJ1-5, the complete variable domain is EAGVAQSPRYKIIEKRQSVAFWCNPISGHATLYWYQQILGQGPKLLIQFQNNGVVDDSQLPKDRFSAERLKGVDSTLKIQPAKLEDSAVYLCASSLSGAPQHFGDGTRLSIL.

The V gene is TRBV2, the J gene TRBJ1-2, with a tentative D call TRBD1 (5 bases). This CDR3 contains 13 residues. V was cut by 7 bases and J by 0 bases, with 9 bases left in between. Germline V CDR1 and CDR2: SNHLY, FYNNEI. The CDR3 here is CASTSTANYGYTF. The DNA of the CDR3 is TGTGCCAGCACCTCGACAGCTAACTATGGCTACACCTTC.

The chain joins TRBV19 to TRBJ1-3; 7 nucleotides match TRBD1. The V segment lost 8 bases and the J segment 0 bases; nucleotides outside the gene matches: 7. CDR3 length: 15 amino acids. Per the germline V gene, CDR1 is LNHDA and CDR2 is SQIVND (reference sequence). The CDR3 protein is CASAGQAISGNTIYF. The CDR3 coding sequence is TGTGCCAGTGCCGGACAGGCGATCTCTGGAAACACCATATATTTT.

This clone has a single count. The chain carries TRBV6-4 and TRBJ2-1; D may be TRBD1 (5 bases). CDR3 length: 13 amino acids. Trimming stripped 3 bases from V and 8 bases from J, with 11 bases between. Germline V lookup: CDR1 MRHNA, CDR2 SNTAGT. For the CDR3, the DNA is TGTGCCAGCAGTGAAGTTGTAGGGGATGAGCAGTTCTTC. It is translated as CASSEVVGDEQFF.

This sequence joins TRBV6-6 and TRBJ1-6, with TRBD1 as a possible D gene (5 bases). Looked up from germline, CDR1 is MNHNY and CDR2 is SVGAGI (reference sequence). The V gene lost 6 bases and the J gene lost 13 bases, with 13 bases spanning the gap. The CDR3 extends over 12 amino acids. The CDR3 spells CASREGNTPLHF. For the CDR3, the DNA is TGTGCCAGCAGGGAGGGGAATACGCCCCTCCACTTT.

The CDR3 protein is CASSLASGGGEKLFF. CDR3 nucleotides: TGTGCCAGCAGCTTAGCGTCAGGGGGAGGAGAAAAACTGTTTTTT. The chain uses TRBV11-2 and TRBJ1-4; 7 bases map to TRBD1. The trim removed 1 base at V and 8 bases at J, leaving 7 bases unmatched. CDR1 is SGHAT, CDR2 FQNNGV, per germline. This CDR3 contains 15 residues.

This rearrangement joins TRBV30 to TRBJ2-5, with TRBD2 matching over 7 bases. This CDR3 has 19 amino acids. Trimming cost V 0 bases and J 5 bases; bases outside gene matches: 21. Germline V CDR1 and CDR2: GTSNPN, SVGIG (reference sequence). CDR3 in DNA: TGTGCCTGGAGTGTACCGTCCGGGGGGTCAGCGTACTGGCGGGAGACCCAGTACTTC. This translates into CAWSVPSGGSAYWRETQYF.

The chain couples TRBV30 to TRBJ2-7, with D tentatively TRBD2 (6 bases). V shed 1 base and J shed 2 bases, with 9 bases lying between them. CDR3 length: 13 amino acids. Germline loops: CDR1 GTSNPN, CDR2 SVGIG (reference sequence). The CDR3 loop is CAWSEAGPYEQYF. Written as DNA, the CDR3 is TGTGCCTGGAGTGAGGCGGGGCCCTACGAGCAGTACTTC.

In DNA form, the CDR3 reads TGTGCCAGCAGTTTTGGGTGGGCCCTAGCGGGGCACACAGATACGCAGTATTTT. Translating gives CASSFGWALAGHTDTQYF. The rearrangement uses TRBV28 and TRBJ2-3; 9 bases agree with TRBD2. The junction had 12 bases not matched to a gene; V was cut back by 3 bases and J by 2 bases. This CDR3 spans 18 amino acids. Germline CDR1 reads MDHEN; CDR2 reads SYDVKM.